This TCR beta chain was retrieved from a study of Ad26.COV2.S vaccination and SARS-CoV-2 variants. Trimming pared 2 bases from V and 0 bases from J, leaving 23 bases between. There are 19 residues in the CDR3. CDR1 SEHNR and CDR2 FQNEAQ come from the germline V gene (reference sequence). Study observations and caveats: Recipients of either vaccine or placebo displayed similar breadth of non-spike TCRs.

Described treatment: roughly 20 received Ad26.COV2.S at low or high dose, single or two shots; 5 received placebo; per-sample allocation not given. The samples were gathered on day 63 after the first injection of vaccine or placebo. The donor's status was that of an adult aged 18-55 years in Boston. To note about this clone: Its target is unknown.

Assay: immunoSEQ multiplex PCR; the TCRdb copy retains only in-frame clones and omits some. The table has over 450,000 clones, about 88% seen once. This TCR was recovered from a person between 18 and 59 years old who received the Ad26.COV2.S COVID-19 vaccine or a placebo. The J gene is TRBJ2-7, the V gene TRBV7-9, with D possibly being TRBD1 (6 bases). The sample was peripheral blood, taken in a trial of Ad26.COV2.S vaccine versus placebo. The CDR3 region has the DNA TGTGCCAGCAGCTTAAAAGAAGTGCAAGGGGGATTAATCTCCTACGAGCAGTACTTC. It is translated as CASSLKEVQGGLISYEQYF.